The 8 T cell receptor beta chains listed next were all sequenced from one sample in a study of CD8 T cells in Susac syndrome. Reverse transcription of roughly 0.5 to 1 ug RNA was carried out with random hexamers. MiXCR was run by TCRdb on the immunoSEQ multiplex PCR reads, yielding one entry per CDR3 protein. The table lists about 160,000 distinct CDR3 sequences, about 96% of them singletons, with approximately 0.12% in the top ten. The source material was CD4+ T cells from PBMCs. The receptor set was obtained from a human donor with Susac syndrome.

The CDR3 region has the DNA TGTGCCTGGAGCCCTGACAGGTTGAACACTGAAGCTTTCTTT. Its protein product is CAWSPDRLNTEAFF. The chain carries TRBV30 and TRBJ1-1; perhaps TRBD1 as D (6 bases). From germline, CDR1 is GTSNPN and CDR2 SVGIG (reference sequence). The CDR3 runs 14 residues. V was pared by 3 bases and J by 0 bases, with 11 bases between.

This rearrangement joins TRBV29-1 to TRBJ2-1, with a possible D match to TRBD2 (6 bases). Germline V gene data show CDR1 as SQVTM and CDR2 as ANQGSEA. V lost 8 bases to trimming and J lost 0 bases, with 14 bases between them. This CDR3 is 14 amino acids long. CDR3 nucleotides: TGCAGCATTCGGGACTTGAGCTCCTACAATGAGCAGTTCTTC. It encodes CSIRDLSSYNEQFF.

The chain carries TRBV4-3 and TRBJ1-2; tentative D call: TRBD1 (6 bases). Germline V CDR1 and CDR2: LGHNA, YSLEER. The CDR3 sequence is 15 residues long. Between the trimmed V and J ends, which lost 1 base and 4 bases, there was a span of 13 bases. CDR3 amino acids: CASSQGGQGLYGYTF. CDR3 nucleotide sequence: TGCGCCAGCAGCCAAGGAGGGCAGGGGCTCTATGGCTACACCTTC.

The chain uses TRBV18 and TRBJ1-4; 7 bases align to TRBD1. In germline, CDR1 is KGHSH, CDR2 LQKENI. J was trimmed by 6 bases and V by 2 bases; bases with no gene match: 6. The CDR3 totals 15 residues. In DNA, the CDR3 is TGTGCCAGCTCACCAAGGGGACAGATGGATGAAAAACTGTTTTTT. Translating it yields CASSPRGQMDEKLFF.

On this clonotype itself: The germline gene is not matched at one end of the junction; a read error may be the cause. This chain links TRBV29-1 with TRBJ2-1; maybe TRBD1 (5 bases). Germline V lookup: CDR1 SQVTM, CDR2 ANQGSEA. CDR3 length: 14 residues. The CDR3 is CSVEDSSSYNEQFF. The CDR3 DNA is TGCAGCGTAGAAGACAGCTCCTCCTACAATGAGCAGTTCTTC.

This sequence joins TRBV29-1 and TRBJ2-3; D uncertain. There are 11 residues in the CDR3. Germline V gene lookup returns CDR1 SQVTM and CDR2 ANQGSEA. Trimming cost V 6 bases and J 6 bases, with 10 bases left between them. In DNA, the CDR3 is TGCAGCGTAGGGCCCCGGGATACGCAGTATTTT. It is translated as CSVGPRDTQYF.

The CDR3 DNA sequence: TGCAGCGTTGGGAGACAGGGGATGGAAGCTTTCTTT. This gives the protein CSVGRQGMEAFF. The J gene is TRBJ1-1, the V gene TRBV29-1; 8 bases align to TRBD1. V lost 4 bases to trimming and J lost 8 bases; unmatched junction nucleotides: 6. The germline CDR1 and CDR2 sequences are SQVTM and ANQGSEA. The CDR3 has 12 amino acids.

The J gene is TRBJ1-2, the V gene TRBV7-2, with D perhaps TRBD1 (6 bases). CDR3 length: 17 residues. The germline CDR1 and CDR2 sequences are SGHTA and FQGNSA. Trimming removed 0 bases from V and 4 bases from J, with 18 bases in between. The CDR3 spells CASSLANRALPTYGYTF. The CDR3, as DNA: TGTGCCAGCAGCTTAGCGAACAGGGCCTTACCGACCTATGGCTACACCTTC.